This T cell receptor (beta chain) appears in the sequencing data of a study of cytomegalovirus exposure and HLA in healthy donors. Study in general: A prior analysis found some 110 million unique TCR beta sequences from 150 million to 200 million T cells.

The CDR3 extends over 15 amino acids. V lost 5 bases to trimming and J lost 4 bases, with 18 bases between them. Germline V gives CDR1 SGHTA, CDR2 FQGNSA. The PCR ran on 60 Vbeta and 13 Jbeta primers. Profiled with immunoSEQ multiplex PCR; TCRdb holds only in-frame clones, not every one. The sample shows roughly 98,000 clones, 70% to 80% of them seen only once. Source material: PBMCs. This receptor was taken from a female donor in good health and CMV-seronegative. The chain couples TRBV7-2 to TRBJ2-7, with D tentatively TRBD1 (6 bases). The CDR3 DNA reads TGTGCCAGCAGCGTTCGTATTGGACAGAATTACGAGCAGTACTTC. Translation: CASSVRIGQNYEQYF. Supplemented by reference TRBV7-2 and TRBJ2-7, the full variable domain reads GAGVSQSPSNKVTEKGKDVELRCDPISGHTALYWYRQSLGQGLEFLIYFQGNSAPDKSGLPSDRFSAERTGGSVSTLTIQRTQQEDSAVYLCASSVRIGQNYEQYFGPGTRLTVT.